This T cell receptor beta chain was identified in a study of beta chain features in type 1 diabetes. This clone occurred a few times. Its antigen is unknown. Study results and caveats: For Type 1 diabetes patients, all four CD4+ subsets carried TCRB CDR3s that were moderately but significantly shorter.

The CDR3 spans 15 residues. The V end lost 7 bases, the J end lost 2 bases, and 15 bases lay between the germline ends. The sequenced template was cDNA made from the entire isolated RNA. Sequencing used immunoSEQ multiplex PCR; TCRdb keeps in-frame clones, though not all of them. The data hold some 170,000 clones, with roughly 63% observed a single time. The V and J genes are TRBV23-1 and TRBJ2-1; no firm D call. TRBV23-1 is marked as an open reading frame, function uncertain. The sequence was collected from a man under 40 with type 1 diabetes. The sequencing input was naive CD4+ T cells from blood. The CDR3 nucleotides are TGCGCCAGCAAAAGAGTCGGGCCAACCTACAATGAGCAGTTCTTC. It translates to CASKRVGPTYNEQFF.